This paragraph reports one T cell receptor beta chain. Antigen: not known. This table comes from immunoSEQ multiplex PCR, and its TCRdb copy is limited to in-frame clones, with some not included. The table lists around 2,000,000 clones, 85% to 95% of them singletons. Trimming cost V 6 bases and J 3 bases, with 12 bases left between them. The CDR3 runs 14 residues. The germline V gene encodes CDR1 MDHEN and CDR2 SYDVKM. This specimen belongs to a study of shared clonotypes between healthy human individuals. Study-wide background: Per donor, CD8 memory used one plate, CD8 naive used two, CD4 memory used three and CD4 naive used three.

CD4+ cell separation produced CD45RA+ naive and CD45RA-negative memory subsets. Study conclusions and caveats: Between a handful of donors, naive CD4 clonotypes were shared at a level of around 4.8%. Only blood samples were collected, and tissue repertoires likely differ.

The sequence derives from a man in his late teens or twenties in good health. The sequenced sample consisted of naive CD4+ T cells sorted from blood. Subset meaning: CD45RA+ positively selected. This chain links TRBV28 with TRBJ1-5; maybe TRBD1 (5 bases). The CDR3 sequence is CASSPGGDNQPQHF. Written as DNA, the CDR3 is TGTGCCAGCAGCCCCGGAGGGGACAATCAGCCCCAGCATTTT.